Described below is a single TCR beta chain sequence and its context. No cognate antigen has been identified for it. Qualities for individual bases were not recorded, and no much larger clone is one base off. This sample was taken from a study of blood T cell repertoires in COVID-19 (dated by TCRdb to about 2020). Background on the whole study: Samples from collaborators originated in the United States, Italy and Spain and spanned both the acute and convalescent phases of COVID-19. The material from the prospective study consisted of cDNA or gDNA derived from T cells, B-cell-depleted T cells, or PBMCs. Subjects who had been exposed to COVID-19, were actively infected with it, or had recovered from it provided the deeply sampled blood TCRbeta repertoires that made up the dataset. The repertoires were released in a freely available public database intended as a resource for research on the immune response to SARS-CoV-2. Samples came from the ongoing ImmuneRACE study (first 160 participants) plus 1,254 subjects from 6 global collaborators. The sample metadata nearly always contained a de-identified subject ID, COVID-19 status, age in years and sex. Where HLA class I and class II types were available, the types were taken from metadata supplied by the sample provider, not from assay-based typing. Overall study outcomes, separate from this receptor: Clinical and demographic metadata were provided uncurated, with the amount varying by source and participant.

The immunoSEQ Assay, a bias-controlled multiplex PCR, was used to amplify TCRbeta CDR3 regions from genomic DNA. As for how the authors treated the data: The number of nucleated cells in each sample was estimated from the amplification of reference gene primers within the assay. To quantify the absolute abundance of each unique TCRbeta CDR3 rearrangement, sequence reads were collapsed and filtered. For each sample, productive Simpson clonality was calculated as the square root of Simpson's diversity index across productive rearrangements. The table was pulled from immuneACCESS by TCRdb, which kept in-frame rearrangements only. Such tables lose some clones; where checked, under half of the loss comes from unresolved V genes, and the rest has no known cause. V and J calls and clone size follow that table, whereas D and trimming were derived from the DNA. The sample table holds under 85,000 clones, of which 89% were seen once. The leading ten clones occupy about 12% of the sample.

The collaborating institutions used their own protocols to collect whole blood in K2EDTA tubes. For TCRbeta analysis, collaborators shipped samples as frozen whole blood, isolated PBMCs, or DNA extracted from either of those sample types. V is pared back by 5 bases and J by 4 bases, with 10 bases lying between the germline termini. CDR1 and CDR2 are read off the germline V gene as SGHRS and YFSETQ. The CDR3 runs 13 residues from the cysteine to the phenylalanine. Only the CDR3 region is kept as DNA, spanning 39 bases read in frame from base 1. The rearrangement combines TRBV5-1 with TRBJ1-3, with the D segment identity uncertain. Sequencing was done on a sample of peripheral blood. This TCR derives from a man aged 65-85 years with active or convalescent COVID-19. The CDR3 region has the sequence CASREARGNTIYF. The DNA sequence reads TGCGCCAGCAGGGAGGCAAGAGGAAACACCATATATTTT.